The rows below give T cell receptor beta chains drawn from one sample of a study of human thymus T cells. Here immunoSEQ multiplex PCR was the method, and the copy in TCRdb shows in-frame clones only, minus some. The sample has under 150,000 clones, about 93% seen once; the top ten hold 0.02% to 0.03%. Sample: thymus tissue. The origin of the receptors is a boy under three years old with a congenital heart defect but otherwise immunologically healthy. Each CDR3 is given with its conserved first and last residue. Each record gives: clone size, D gene, J gene, V gene, CDR3 DNA, CDR3 protein. A D gene is named only where the DNA matches it firmly. Size values are once, few and many counts, or a class for expanded clones, and some rows have none.

-	-	TRBJ2-7	TRBV28	TGTGCCAGCAGTCTGGATTACGAGCAGTACTTC	CASSLDYEQYF
-	TRBD2	TRBJ2-2	TRBV29-1	TGCAGCGTATCTACACCCCGGGGGGGCACCGGGGAGCTGTTTTTT	CSVSTPRGGTGELFF
-	-	TRBJ1-2	TRBV4-3	TGCGCCAGCCGAGAGACTATCAATGACAGGAATGTGGCTAACTATGGCTACACCTTC	CASRETINDRNVANYGYTF
-	TRBD1	TRBJ2-7	TRBV5-1	TGCGCCAGCAGCTTGGTGGGACAGACCTACGAGCAGTACTTC	CASSLVGQTYEQYF
-	-	TRBJ1-1	TRBV25-1	TGTGCCAGCAGTGGTCCGTTCGAGACAGTGAACACTGAAGCTTTCTTT	CASSGPFETVNTEAFF
-	-	TRBJ2-3	TRBV28	TGTGCCAGCAGTCTAGAAAGGGGCGCAGATACGCAGTATTTT	CASSLERGADTQYF
-	-	TRBJ2-2	TRBV5-6	TGTGCCAGCAGCTTGGGGGGGCGCTTGGGAACCGGGGAGCTGTTTTTT	CASSLGGRLGTGELFF
-	TRBD1	TRBJ2-4	TRBV7-2	TGTGCCAGCAGCTTAAGACAGGGCGGCATTCAGTACTTC	CASSLRQGGIQYF
-	-	TRBJ1-3	TRBV11-1	TGTGCCAGCAGCTTAGCGAGCTCTGGAAACACCATATATTTT	CASSLASSGNTIYF
-	-	TRBJ1-4	TRBV11-2	TGTGCCAGCAGCTTAGAGGCCAAGCCTGTTGAAAAACTGTTTTTT	CASSLEAKPVEKLFF
-	TRBD1	TRBJ2-3	TRBV5-1	TGCGCCAGCAGCTTGGGGTTTTGGGACAGGAGAGATACGCAGTATTTT	CASSLGFWDRRDTQYF
-	-	TRBJ2-4	TRBV15	TGTGCCACCAGCAAGGAAGGACCCGTTGGGGCCAAAAACATTCAGTACTTC	CATSKEGPVGAKNIQYF
-	-	TRBJ2-5	TRBV5-4	TGTGCCAGCAGCCCCCGGGGGCCCGAAGAGACCCAGTACTTC	CASSPRGPEETQYF
-	-	TRBJ2-7	TRBV6-1	TGTGCCACCCGGGTTTTTGGTTGCTTC	CATRVFGCF
-	TRBD1	TRBJ2-7	TRBV6-1	TGTGCCAGCAAGACGGACAGGGCCTCCTACGAGCAGTACTTC	CASKTDRASYEQYF
-	-	TRBJ1-1	TRBV5-7	TGTGCCAGCAGCCCTAACACTGAAGCTTTCTTT	CASSPNTEAFF
-	TRBD1	TRBJ1-2	TRBV11-3	TGTGCCACCCTAATACAGGGACAGAGGGCCTTC	CATLIQGQRAF
-	-	TRBJ2-3	TRBV28	TGTGCCAGCAGTTTACAGGGGAGATCAGATACGCAGTATTTT	CASSLQGRSDTQYF
-	TRBD1	TRBJ2-7	TRBV11-2	TGTGCCAGCAGCACCCGGGACAGCCGGGGTATTGAGCAGTACTTC	CASSTRDSRGIEQYF
-	-	TRBJ2-5	TRBV30	TGTGCCTGGAACACAGGGGGGGGAGAGACCCAGTACTTC	CAWNTGGGETQYF
once	TRBD1	TRBJ1-1	TRBV6-5	TGTGCCAGCAGTGGGACAGGGACCTCAAACACTGAAGCTTTCTTT	CASSGTGTSNTEAFF
-	-	TRBJ1-2	TRBV7-9	TGTGCCAGCAGCGTTTCTCTAGGGGGAGGCTATGGCTACACCTTC	CASSVSLGGGYGYTF
-	-	TRBJ1-3	TRBV7-2	TGTGCCAGCAGCCAGCTTCGGGGGTTCCACTCTGGAAACACCATATATTTT	CASSQLRGFHSGNTIYF
-	TRBD2	TRBJ2-3	TRBV6-1	TGTGCCAGCTTCACCGGGACTAGCGACACAGATACGCAGTATTTT	CASFTGTSDTDTQYF
-	-	TRBJ1-1	TRBV29-1	TGCAGCGTTGAGGGTTATGGTTGGCCCATGAACACTGAAGCTTTCTTT	CSVEGYGWPMNTEAFF
-	-	TRBJ2-5	TRBV29-1	TGCAGCGTTCGCTCGGGACACATACAAGAGACCCAGTACTTC	CSVRSGHIQETQYF
-	TRBD1	TRBJ1-1	TRBV6-5	TGTGCCAGCAGTTACCCCGGACAGGGGAACACTGAAGCTTTCTTT	CASSYPGQGNTEAFF
-	-	TRBJ2-3	TRBV28	TGTGCCAGCCGCGGAGGTGGTGCGAATACGCAGTATTTT	CASRGGGANTQYF
-	-	TRBJ2-5	TRBV19	TGTGCCAGTAGTATGACTAAAGACAGCGATATTCGGACCCAGTACTTC	CASSMTKDSDIRTQYF
-	TRBD1	TRBJ2-2	TRBV28	TGTGCCAGCAGTTTTAGGGGACAGGTGAACACCGGGGAGCTGTTTTTT	CASSFRGQVNTGELFF
-	-	TRBJ1-1	TRBV5-1	TGCGCCAGCAGCTTGGGGGGAGGGAACACTGAAGCTTTCTTT	CASSLGGGNTEAFF
once	-	TRBJ2-1	TRBV4-3	TGCGCCAGCAGCCAAGATTTCGGCTACAATGAGCAGTTCTTC	CASSQDFGYNEQFF
-	TRBD2	TRBJ2-1	TRBV7-8	TGTGCCAGCAGCTTAGGTCAGCGGGGGGGAGCCTATGAGCAGTTCTTC	CASSLGQRGGAYEQFF
-	-	TRBJ1-5	TRBV4-3	TGCGCCAGCAGCCAAGACGGGAAGGGAGATCAGCCCCAGCATTTT	CASSQDGKGDQPQHF
-	-	TRBJ2-2	TRBV4-1	TGCGCCAGCAGCCAAGTTAATAGACAGGCGAACACCGGGGAGCTGTTTTTT	CASSQVNRQANTGELFF
-	-	TRBJ2-7	TRBV27	TGTGCCAGCACGGTCAAGTGGGGGAGCTCCTACGAGCAGTACTTC	CASTVKWGSSYEQYF
once	-	TRBJ1-4	TRBV5-6	TGTGCCAGCAGCTCGCAGGGGAAAAAACTGTTTTTT	CASSSQGKKLFF
-	-	TRBJ1-3	TRBV28	TGTGCCAGCAGTTTAGCTCGTACAGGGCTCTCTGGAAACACCATATATTTT	CASSLARTGLSGNTIYF
-	-	TRBJ1-1	TRBV30	TGTGCCTGGAGTCCAACCCGGGGGGTTGGGACTGAAGCTTTCTTT	CAWSPTRGVGTEAFF
-	-	TRBJ2-2	TRBV30	TGTGCCTGGAGTGTAGTAGGGGCGAACACCGGGGAGCTGTTTTTT	CAWSVVGANTGELFF
-	-	TRBJ2-3	TRBV11-3	TGTGCCAGCAGCTTAGGCCGCACAGATACGCAGTATTTT	CASSLGRTDTQYF
-	-	TRBJ1-1	TRBV7-2	TGTGCCAGCAGAACCCCTCGGGGGGCTGAAGCTTTCTTT	CASRTPRGAEAFF
-	-	TRBJ2-7	TRBV5-8	TGTGCCAGCAGCCCCAGTCCCAAGCTATGCGAGCAGTACTTC	CASSPSPKLCEQYF
-	-	TRBJ1-1	TRBV7-8	TGTGCCAGCAGCAAATACAGGGTCACTGAAGCTTTCTTT	CASSKYRVTEAFF
-	TRBD1	TRBJ1-1	TRBV19	TGTGCCAGTAGTATAGTGTTAGCGGACAGGGGGCCCCCTAGCACTGAAGCTTTCTTT	CASSIVLADRGPPSTEAFF
-	-	TRBJ1-1	TRBV15	TGTGCCACCAGCAGAGTAGACACTGAAGCTTTCTTT	CATSRVDTEAFF
-	-	TRBJ1-2	TRBV28	TGTGCCAGCAGTGGGGTTAGGGGCTACACCTTC	CASSGVRGYTF
-	TRBD1	TRBJ1-4	TRBV18	TGTGCCAGCTCACCACCTTTTGACAGGGGGCTGCGAGAAAAACTGTTTTTT	CASSPPFDRGLREKLFF
-	TRBD1	TRBJ1-1	TRBV4-1	TGCGCCAGCAGCCAAGATCGGGACAGGGAAAAAGCTTTCTTT	CASSQDRDREKAFF
-	-	TRBJ2-5	TRBV5-1	TGCGCCAGCAGCATGACAGGTCTGGAGACCCAGTACTTC	CASSMTGLETQYF
once	-	TRBJ2-2	TRBV6-7	TGTGCCAGCAGAGGACACCGAGGGTGTGGCGGGGAGCTGTTTTTT	CASRGHRGCGGELFF
-	-	TRBJ1-1	TRBV28	TGTGCCAGCAGTTTTGGAGGGCCTACGAAGGTTCACACTGAAGCTTTCTTT	CASSFGGPTKVHTEAFF
-	-	TRBJ2-2	TRBV7-9	TGTGCCAGCAGCTTAGTCGGCGGGCAGATCACCGGGGAGCTGTTTTTT	CASSLVGGQITGELFF
-	-	TRBJ1-5	TRBV4-3	TGCGCCAGCAGCCAAGACGCGCAGCCAGGGAGCAATCAGCCCCAGCATTTT	CASSQDAQPGSNQPQHF
-	-	TRBJ1-3	TRBV2	TGTGCCAGCAGTTTAATTTCGGCCAGGGAGTACACCATATATTTT	CASSLISAREYTIYF